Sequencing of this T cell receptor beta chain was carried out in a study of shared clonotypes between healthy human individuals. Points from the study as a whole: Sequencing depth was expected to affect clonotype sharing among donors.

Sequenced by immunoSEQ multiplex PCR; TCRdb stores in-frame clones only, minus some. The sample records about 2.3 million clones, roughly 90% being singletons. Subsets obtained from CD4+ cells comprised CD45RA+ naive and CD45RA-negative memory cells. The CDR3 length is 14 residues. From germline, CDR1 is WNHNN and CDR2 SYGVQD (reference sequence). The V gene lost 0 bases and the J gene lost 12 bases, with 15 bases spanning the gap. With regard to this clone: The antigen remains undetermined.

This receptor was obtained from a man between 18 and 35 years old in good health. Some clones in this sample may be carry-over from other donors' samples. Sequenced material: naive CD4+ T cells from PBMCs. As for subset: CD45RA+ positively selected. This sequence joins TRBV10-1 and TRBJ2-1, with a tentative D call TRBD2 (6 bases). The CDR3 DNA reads TGCGCCAGCAGTGAGTCGGGAACTAGCACGGTGCAGTTCTTC. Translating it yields CASSESGTSTVQFF.